This TCR beta chain derives from a study of blood T cells in healthy people across ages. Comments on this clonotype: No antigen is known for it.

The length of the CDR3 is 18 residues. Germline CDR1 MNHEY, CDR2 SVGEGT. A second about 6 to 12 cycle PCR used barcoded and J-beta primers. The yield of each sample was at least 3 million CDR3-containing paired-end reads. In TCRdb, the 5' RACE reads were re-called with MiXCR into one record per CDR3 protein. Among about 640,000 distinct CDR3 sequences listed, around 41% were seen once. Study-wide results and caveats: Relative to aged donors, long-lived donors carried more naive CD4+ cells and displayed higher diversity. In the absence of known donor CMV status, changes in expanded clonotypes were possibly confounded.

The clonotype originates from a man at least 80 years old in good health. The sequencing input was blood. The chain combines TRBV6-2 or TRBV6-3 with TRBJ2-4; 11 bases match TRBD2. TRBJ2-7 explains the end of the DNA better; the J call may be wrong. CDR3 in amino acids: CASGTGTSGLATPSEQYF. The CDR3 coding sequence is TGTGCCAGCGGGACCGGGACTAGCGGACTAGCCACCCCCTCCGAGCAGTACTTC.